A selection of T cell receptor beta chains follows, all from one sample in a study of blood T cell repertoires in COVID-19. Profiled with immunoSEQ multiplex PCR; TCRdb holds only in-frame clones, not every one. The data contain approximately 300,000 clones, about 90% of them singletons. Specimen: peripheral blood. These receptors were taken from a woman aged 25 to 39 with COVID-19, enrolled during active disease. Both conserved end residues are part of each CDR3. Each record gives: V gene, J gene, CDR3 protein.

v_gene: TRBV28
j_gene: TRBJ1-2
CDR3aa: CASSLRGGASGYTF

v_gene: TRBV27
j_gene: TRBJ1-4
CDR3aa: CASSRGTLEKLFF

v_gene: TRBV7-9
j_gene: TRBJ2-2
CDR3aa: CASSPPTVNTGELFF

v_gene: TRBV5-1
j_gene: TRBJ1-4
CDR3aa: CASSLGTGGNEKLFF

v_gene: TRBV6-1
j_gene: TRBJ1-3
CDR3aa: CASSEAGGAGNTIYF

v_gene: TRBV2
j_gene: TRBJ1-2
CDR3aa: CASSERDRGYYGYTF

v_gene: TRBV6-1
j_gene: TRBJ1-2
CDR3aa: CASSEGGGWGYTF

v_gene: TRBV11-2
j_gene: TRBJ1-2
CDR3aa: CASRPLGVSRGYTF

v_gene: TRBV5-1
j_gene: TRBJ1-4
CDR3aa: CASSSSGTGDEKLFF

v_gene: TRBV20-1
j_gene: TRBJ1-2
CDR3aa: CSASSGDRNYGYTF

v_gene: TRBV19
j_gene: TRBJ1-5
CDR3aa: CASKVQGGSNQPQHF

v_gene: TRBV7-9
j_gene: TRBJ2-1
CDR3aa: CASSHERSEQFF

v_gene: TRBV5-5
j_gene: TRBJ1-2
CDR3aa: CASSPWTGDGYTF

v_gene: TRBV6-5
j_gene: TRBJ2-2
CDR3aa: CASSYSRGGPGELFF

v_gene: TRBV9
j_gene: TRBJ1-4
CDR3aa: CASSVTGGLNEKLFF

v_gene: TRBV5-4
j_gene: TRBJ2-1
CDR3aa: CASRVGGGNEQFF

v_gene: TRBV28
j_gene: TRBJ1-2
CDR3aa: CASHPQDRYGYTF

v_gene: TRBV6-6
j_gene: TRBJ2-6
CDR3aa: CATSRTGVNSGANVLTF

v_gene: TRBV3-1/TRBV3-2
j_gene: TRBJ2-2
CDR3aa: CASSQRTGELFF

v_gene: TRBV5-6
j_gene: TRBJ2-4
CDR3aa: CASSLRGSGGLAKNIQYF

v_gene: TRBV6-6
j_gene: TRBJ1-1
CDR3aa: CASSRQVNTEAFF

v_gene: TRBV28
j_gene: TRBJ1-5
CDR3aa: CASSLEGPQPQHF

v_gene: TRBV14
j_gene: TRBJ2-1
CDR3aa: CASSQARGIEQFF

v_gene: TRBV6-5
j_gene: TRBJ1-1
CDR3aa: CASRPGGGNTEAFF

v_gene: TRBV4-3
j_gene: TRBJ1-1
CDR3aa: CASSHRGPTGNTEAFF

v_gene: TRBV3-1/TRBV3-2
j_gene: TRBJ1-2
CDR3aa: CASSQVGASLSGYTF

v_gene: TRBV24-1
j_gene: TRBJ1-2
CDR3aa: CATSDNRDRTYGYTF

v_gene: TRBV5-4
j_gene: TRBJ1-6
CDR3aa: CASSLGQVRWSPLHF

v_gene: TRBV5-5
j_gene: TRBJ1-2
CDR3aa: CASSLQGSNYGYTF

v_gene: TRBV6-2/TRBV6-3
j_gene: TRBJ1-1
CDR3aa: CASSYRGPGTEAFF

v_gene: TRBV6-6
j_gene: TRBJ1-3
CDR3aa: CASSYSWAAGNTIYF

v_gene: TRBV5-4
j_gene: TRBJ1-2
CDR3aa: CASSLARGQGALGGYTF

v_gene: TRBV15
j_gene: TRBJ2-3
CDR3aa: CATSRDPGDTQYF

v_gene: TRBV27
j_gene: TRBJ2-5
CDR3aa: CASAYTSQRETQYF

v_gene: TRBV5-1
j_gene: TRBJ2-1
CDR3aa: CASRLAGGSYNEQFF

v_gene: TRBV15
j_gene: TRBJ2-3
CDR3aa: CATSRESPGETDTQYF

v_gene: TRBV19
j_gene: TRBJ1-5
CDR3aa: CASSISVSGGQPQHF

v_gene: TRBV21-1
j_gene: TRBJ1-1
CDR3aa: CATPGAFF

v_gene: TRBV3-1/TRBV3-2
j_gene: TRBJ1-2
CDR3aa: CASSEVGLGYTF

v_gene: TRBV5-6
j_gene: TRBJ1-2
CDR3aa: CASSRTYGYTF

v_gene: TRBV7-2
j_gene: TRBJ2-3
CDR3aa: CASSLVRVGTDTQYF

v_gene: TRBV6-6
j_gene: TRBJ1-1
CDR3aa: CASKKDRGYTEAFF